The next 29 T cell receptor beta chains were all read from a single sample in a study of blood T cell repertoires in COVID-19. Profiling relied on immunoSEQ multiplex PCR, and the TCRdb table lists in-frame clones only, not all of them. This sample carries roughly 120,000 clones, under 75% of them seen once, and the ten largest clones take about 8.3%. The sequenced sample consisted of peripheral blood. The receptors were sampled from an older woman with acute or convalescent COVID-19.

The V and J genes are TRBV7-9 and TRBJ1-4, with 7 bases aligning to TRBD1. Per the germline V gene, CDR1 is SEHNR and CDR2 is FQNEAQ (reference sequence). This CDR3 spans 15 amino acids. The trim removed 4 bases at V and 6 bases at J, leaving 8 bases unmatched. CDR3 sequence (DNA): TGTGCCAGCAGCTCACAAGGGGGCGCGTATGAAAAACTGTTTTTT. It is translated as CASSSQGGAYEKLFF.

The rearrangement links TRBV5-6 to TRBJ1-2; 7 positions agree with TRBD1. CDR1 and CDR2 (germline): SGHDT, YYEEEE. The CDR3 loop spans 15 amino acids. With V trimmed by 5 bases and J by 8 bases, 15 bases remained unmatched. The CDR3 coding sequence is TGTGCCAGCAGATGGAGGACAGGTTTATCGGCCGGCTACACCTTC. Its protein is CASRWRTGLSAGYTF.

CDR3 sequence (DNA): TGCAGTTCTGACTATGGCTACACCTTC. Protein product: CSSDYGYTF. The chain uses TRBV29-1 and TRBJ1-2; D is ambiguous. The CDR3 contains 9 residues. In germline, CDR1 is SQVTM, CDR2 ANQGSEA.

V usage is TRBV7-8 and J usage is TRBJ2-5, with 7 positions matching TRBD1. The germline V gene encodes CDR1 SGHVS and CDR2 FQNEAQ. With 5 bases clipped from V and 5 bases from J, the junction kept 5 bases outside the gene matches. The CDR3 contains 13 residues. The CDR3 spells CASSRSTGETQYF. The CDR3 DNA reads TGTGCCAGCAGCCGTTCGACAGGGGAGACCCAGTACTTC.

A remark on this clone: Other DNA sequences of this sample code for an identical CDR3. The chain links TRBV11-2 to TRBJ1-1; D not certain. The V and J ends lost 2 bases and 0 bases respectively, with 7 bases between them. Per the germline V gene, CDR1 is SGHAT and CDR2 is FQNNGV. The CDR3 length is 14 residues. The CDR3 coding sequence is TGTGCCAGCAGCTTAACGAGGGTGAACACTGAAGCTTTCTTT. Translated, it gives CASSLTRVNTEAFF.

The chain recombines TRBV12-3 or TRBV12-4 with TRBJ1-1, with a possible D match to TRBD1 (5 bases). The CDR3 has 13 amino acids. Trimming left V 3 bases short and J 4 bases short, with 9 bases between. The CDR3 sequence is CASSFQGGTEAFF. CDR3 DNA: TGTGCCAGCAGTTTCCAGGGAGGCACTGAAGCTTTCTTT.

The rearrangement uses TRBV6-4 and TRBJ2-3; TRBD2 might be the D (5 bases). CDR1 and CDR2 from the germline V gene are MRHNA and SNTAGT. V shed 3 bases and J shed 6 bases, with 7 bases lying between them. This CDR3 region has 12 residues. The CDR3 DNA sequence: TGTGCCAGCAGTGATCGAGGGGATACGCAGTATTTT. As protein: CASSDRGDTQYF.

The chain employs TRBV5-4 and TRBJ2-3; 8 nucleotides align to TRBD1. There are 15 residues in the CDR3. Per the germline V gene, CDR1 is SGHNT and CDR2 is YYREEE (reference sequence). V trimming: 1 base; J trimming: 4 bases; junction bases outside the gene matches: 5. The CDR3 DNA sequence: TGTGCCAGCAGCTTGAGAGACAGGGGCGCAGATACGCAGTATTTT. Protein: CASSLRDRGADTQYF.

At least ten counts were recorded for this clone. This chain links TRBV3-1 (or the pseudogene TRBV3-2) with TRBJ1-2; TRBD1 is a possible D gene (5 bases). The CDR3 length is 15 residues. Germline V gene data show CDR1 as LGHDT and CDR2 as YNNKEL (reference sequence). V was clipped by 0 bases and J by 4 bases, with 12 bases between them. The CDR3 here is CASSQDVLGVYGYTF. The CDR3 nucleotides are TGTGCCAGCAGCCAAGACGTCCTAGGGGTCTATGGCTACACCTTC.

The genes are TRBV18 and TRBJ1-3; no firm D call. V lost 6 bases, J lost 3 bases, and 6 bases lay in between. The CDR3 extends over 12 amino acids. CDR1 is KGHSH and CDR2 is LQKENI in the germline V gene. CDR3 sequence: CASSPSGNTIYF. The CDR3 DNA is TGTGCCAGCTCCCCTAGTGGAAACACCATATATTTT.

This clone has only one observation. This rearrangement joins TRBV30 to TRBJ2-1; D gene unclear. V lost 3 bases and J 0 bases, leaving 9 bases between the germline ends. Looked up from germline, CDR1 is GTSNPN and CDR2 is SVGIG (reference sequence). The CDR3 is made up of 14 amino acids. The CDR3 reads CAWRGQSSYNEQFF. The CDR3 nucleotides are TGTGCCTGGAGGGGCCAGAGCTCCTACAATGAGCAGTTCTTC.

This sequence joins TRBV18 and TRBJ2-7, with D tentatively TRBD2 (5 bases). The CDR3 consists of 17 residues. CDR1 is KGHSH, CDR2 LQKENI, per germline. Trimming took off 6 bases at V and 7 bases at J, with 28 bases between the two ends. The CDR3 DNA reads TGTGCCAGCTCGGATGAGCGGACCCTATCCGGGATGAGTGAGCAGTACTTC. It encodes CASSDERTLSGMSEQYF. Filled out from reference TRBV18 and TRBJ2-7, the complete variable domain reads NAGVMQNPRHLVRRRGQEARLRCSPMKGHSHVYWYRQLPEEGLKFMVYLQKENIIDESGMPKERFSAEFPKEGPSILRIQQVVRGDSAAYFCASSDERTLSGMSEQYFGPGTRLTVT.

J is TRBJ1-1 and V is TRBV7-9; D unclear. Germline V lookup: CDR1 SEHNR, CDR2 FQNEAQ (reference sequence). The CDR3 sequence is 15 residues long. V was shortened by 1 base and J by 2 bases, with 11 bases between the two germline ends. CDR3 amino acids: CASSLDGFTNTEAFF. The CDR3 bases are TGTGCCAGCAGCTTAGATGGTTTCACAAACACTGAAGCTTTCTTT.

Points on this clone: The germline gene is not matched at one end of the junction; a read error may be the cause. The chain couples TRBV7-8 to TRBJ2-7, with TRBD2 as a possible D gene (6 bases). This CDR3 spans 14 amino acids. The germline gives CDR1 SGHVS, CDR2 FQNEAQ. As DNA, the CDR3 is TGTGCCAGCAGCTCGGGACTCCCTAATGACGGGCAGGGCTTC. Its protein product is CASSSGLPNDGQGF. The complete variable domain, with remaining parts taken from reference TRBV7-8 and TRBJ2-7, reads GAGVSQSPRYKVAKRGQDVALRCDPISGHVSLFWYQQALGQGPEFLTYFQNEAQLDKSGLPSDRFFAERPEGSVSTLKIQRTQQEDSAVYLCASSSGLPNDGQGFGPGTRLTVT.

This clone came up once. The rearrangement uses TRBV29-1 and TRBJ2-3; D call uncertain. The CDR3 contains 14 residues. Trimming stripped 3 bases from V and 0 bases from J, with 10 bases between. Germline lookup yields CDR1 SQVTM and CDR2 ANQGSEA. In DNA form, the CDR3 reads TGCAGCGTTGAGGCGGCGACCAGCACAGATACGCAGTATTTT. It codes for CSVEAATSTDTQYF.

This clone has just one count. The chain carries TRBV5-1 and TRBJ2-2, with D perhaps matching TRBD1 (6 bases). The CDR3 length is 15 residues. V was trimmed by 3 bases and J by 3 bases, leaving 12 bases between them. Looked up from germline, CDR1 is SGHRS and CDR2 is YFSETQ. The CDR3 region is CASSSRDTYTGELFF. The CDR3 DNA reads as TGCGCCAGCAGCTCTCGGGACACCTACACCGGGGAGCTGTTTTTT.

This clone was observed at least ten times. The chain carries TRBV9 and TRBJ2-4; D unclear. V was clipped by 0 bases and J by 8 bases, with 15 bases between them. Germline V lookup: CDR1 SGDLS, CDR2 YYNGEE. The CDR3 runs to 15 residues. CDR3 in DNA: TGTGCCAGCAGCGTAGGGTCCCTCTCGACTGACATTCAGTACTTC. Protein sequence: CASSVGSLSTDIQYF.

CDR3 DNA: TGTGCCAGCAGCCCGATCGGTAATACGCAGTATTTT. Translation gives CASSPIGNTQYF. V is TRBV3-1 (or the pseudogene TRBV3-2) and J is TRBJ2-3; D uncertain. V lost 4 bases and J 7 bases, leaving 9 bases between the germline ends. The CDR3 is 12 residues long. Germline values: CDR1 LGHDT, CDR2 YNNKEL (reference sequence).

The chain has TRBV25-1 and TRBJ1-2, with 9 bases aligning to TRBD1. The trim removed 5 bases at V and 8 bases at J, leaving 6 bases unmatched. Germline lookup yields CDR1 MGHDK and CDR2 SYGVNS. The CDR3 extends over 13 amino acids. The CDR3 protein is CASSTGGWGGYTF. The CDR3, as DNA: TGTGCCAGCAGTACAGGGGGCTGGGGGGGCTACACCTTC.

This chain links TRBV5-1 with TRBJ2-1, with 8 bases fitting TRBD2. The CDR3 runs 15 residues. The V gene's germline CDR1 is SGHRS and CDR2 YFSETQ. With 1 base clipped from V and 9 bases from J, the junction kept 9 bases outside the gene matches. CDR3 sequence (DNA): TGCGCCAGCAGCTTGATATTGGGGCTAGCGGGTGAGCAGTTCTTC. Protein: CASSLILGLAGEQFF.

This clone was recorded a few times. The rearrangement uses TRBV28 and TRBJ2-2; the D gene is possibly TRBD2 (6 bases). Germline assignment: CDR1 MDHEN and CDR2 SYDVKM. V was shortened by 8 bases and J by 3 bases, with 22 bases between the two germline ends. This CDR3 has 17 amino acids. Here the CDR3 reads CASFSFVAGGYTGELFF. The CDR3 nucleotides read TGTGCCAGCTTCTCTTTCGTCGCCGGGGGTTACACCGGGGAGCTGTTTTTT.

The chain employs TRBV7-2 and TRBJ2-3; D remains unclear. The germline gives CDR1 SGHTA, CDR2 FQGNSA. The CDR3 is 13 residues long. Trimming left V 2 bases short and J 4 bases short, with 7 bases between. CDR3 bases: TGTGCCAGCAGCTTAATGAGTGCAGATACGCAGTATTTT. It codes for CASSLMSADTQYF.

The CDR3 DNA follows: TGTGCCAGCAGAACCTACAGGGCGTCATATGGCTACACCTTC. Translation gives CASRTYRASYGYTF. The chain combines TRBV5-4 with TRBJ1-2, with a tentative D call TRBD1 (6 bases). This CDR3 comprises 14 residues. V lost 5 bases to trimming and J lost 5 bases, with 16 bases between them. From germline, CDR1 is SGHNT and CDR2 YYREEE (reference sequence).

This clone has more than one count but fewer than ten. As DNA, the CDR3 is TGTGCCAGCACTAGCGGGGGGGTATACGGGGACAATGAGCAGTTCTTC. Its translation is CASTSGGVYGDNEQFF. The rearrangement joins TRBV5-4 to TRBJ2-1, with 12 bases fitting TRBD2. Trimming removed 6 bases from V and 5 bases from J; junction bases left unmatched: 9. The CDR3 extends over 16 amino acids. Germline CDR1 SGHNT, CDR2 YYREEE (reference sequence).

Here the CDR3 reads CSVIDRGRVGEQFF. The DNA of the CDR3 is TGCAGCGTGATAGACAGGGGGCGCGTTGGGGAGCAGTTCTTC. The rearrangement uses TRBV29-1 and TRBJ2-1; TRBD1 matches 10 bases. The CDR3 has 14 amino acids. With V trimmed by 6 bases and J by 10 bases, 12 bases remained unmatched. The V gene's germline CDR1 is SQVTM and CDR2 ANQGSEA.

The V and J genes are TRBV3-1 (or the pseudogene TRBV3-2) and TRBJ2-4, with D possibly TRBD2 on 6 matching bases. Per germline, CDR1 LGHDT and CDR2 YNNKEL (reference sequence). Trimming cost V 0 bases and J 9 bases, with 18 bases left between them. CDR3 length: 16 residues. The CDR3 sequence is CASSQDYPGRGGIQYF. CDR3 nucleotide sequence: TGTGCCAGCAGCCAAGATTATCCAGGTCGGGGAGGCATTCAGTACTTC.

Notes on this clone: Possible read error: a much larger clone is one base away. The V call is TRBV4-2, the J call TRBJ2-5; 13 positions match TRBD2. The CDR3 runs 16 residues. The trim removed 0 bases at V and 4 bases at J, leaving 2 bases unmatched. Per the germline V gene, CDR1 is LGHNA and CDR2 is YNFKEQ. CDR3 in DNA: TGTGCCAGCAGCCAAGATACTAGCGGGGGGGCAGAGACCCAGTACTTC. Translated: CASSQDTSGGAETQYF.

The chain links TRBV5-1 to TRBJ1-2; D call uncertain. In germline, CDR1 is SGHRS, CDR2 YFSETQ. V was clipped by 3 bases and J by 4 bases, with 10 bases between them. The CDR3 spans 13 residues. This CDR3 is CASSSTSSYGYTF. CDR3 DNA sequence: TGCGCCAGCAGCTCGACATCGAGCTATGGCTACACCTTC.

The chain recombines TRBV4-2 with TRBJ2-2; 8 nucleotides agree with TRBD2. V lost 0 bases to trimming and J lost 2 bases; unmatched junction nucleotides: 2. CDR1 is LGHNA, CDR2 YNFKEQ, per germline. The CDR3 extends over 16 amino acids. The CDR3 sequence: CASSQEAGANTGELFF. The CDR3, as DNA: TGTGCCAGCAGCCAAGAAGCGGGGGCTAACACCGGGGAGCTGTTTTTT.